The present entry profiles one T cell receptor beta chain with its context. TCRdb reanalysed the reads using MiXCR and keeps one entry per CDR3 protein. The table lists hundreds of thousands of distinct CDR3 sequences, roughly 18% of them singletons. This sample is drawn from a study of T cell repertoires in cytomegalovirus infection. What was sequenced was PBMCs. This TCR was recovered from a human donor in good health (CMV status not recorded). Some clones in this sample may be carry-over from other donors' samples.

The CDR3 nucleotides read TGTGCCAGCAGGGGACTAGCGGGAGAAGATGAGCAGTTCTTC. It is translated as CASRGLAGEDEQFF. The chain links TRBV7-8 to TRBJ2-1; 14 nucleotides agree with TRBD2. The CDR3 spans 14 residues. Per germline, CDR1 SGHVS and CDR2 FQNEAQ. Germline trimming cut 6 bases from V and 8 bases from J; bases unmatched to any gene: 3.